These T cell receptor beta chains were read from a single sample in a study of regulatory T cells in long-lasting Graves disease. TCRdb recomputed calls from the multiplex PCR reads with MiXCR, one row per CDR3 protein. The sample lists 430,000 or so distinct CDR3 sequences; roughly 21% were seen once. The sequencing used peripheral blood mononuclear cells (PBMCs), collected when the disease was refractory, from a patient treated with antithyroid drugs. The receptors were sampled from a female donor with Graves disease. Both conserved end residues are part of each CDR3. Fields, in order: V gene, D gene, clone size, J gene, CDR3 protein, CDR3 DNA. D genes are given only for firm matches. Clone size, where shown, is once, few, many, or a class for clones that have expanded.

v_call: TRBV20-1
d_call: -
clone_size: -
j_call: TRBJ1-1
cdr3_aa: CSARLPGHSAFF
cdr3_nt: TGCAGTGCTAGGCTTCCGGGACACTCGGCTTTCTTT

v_call: TRBV12-3/TRBV12-4
d_call: -
clone_size: -
j_call: TRBJ1-3
cdr3_aa: CASSLPRSTRIHGNTIYF
cdr3_nt: TGTGCCAGCAGTTTACCGAGATCGACCCGAATCCATGGAAACACCATATATTTT

v_call: TRBV5-1
d_call: TRBD2
clone_size: few
j_call: TRBJ2-2
cdr3_aa: CASSLNWREVTDTGELFF
cdr3_nt: TGCGCCAGCAGCCTTAACTGGCGGGAGGTAACGGACACCGGGGAGCTGTTTTTT

v_call: TRBV3-1
d_call: -
clone_size: many
j_call: TRBJ2-5
cdr3_aa: CASSHRGSGGETQYF
cdr3_nt: TGTGCCAGCAGCCATCGGGGGAGTGGGGGGGAGACCCAGTACTTC

v_call: TRBV10-3
d_call: TRBD2
clone_size: -
j_call: TRBJ2-3
cdr3_aa: CAISPSSGRDSALTDTQYF
cdr3_nt: TGTGCCATCTCTCCCTCTAGCGGGAGGGACTCAGCCCTTACAGATACGCAGTATTTT

v_call: TRBV12-3/TRBV12-4
d_call: TRBD1
clone_size: many
j_call: TRBJ1-1
cdr3_aa: CASSKQGAHTAEAFF
cdr3_nt: TGTGCCAGCAGTAAACAGGGGGCTCATACCGCTGAAGCTTTCTTT

v_call: TRBV28
d_call: TRBD2
clone_size: many
j_call: TRBJ2-7
cdr3_aa: CASRTGTSGSGEQYF
cdr3_nt: TGTGCCAGCAGGACCGGGACTAGCGGGTCAGGGGAGCAGTACTTC

v_call: TRBV28
d_call: TRBD2
clone_size: many
j_call: TRBJ2-7
cdr3_aa: CASSSLGLAASYEQYF
cdr3_nt: TGTGCCAGCAGTTCCCTTGGACTAGCGGCCTCCTACGAGCAGTACTTC

v_call: TRBV12-3/TRBV12-4
d_call: -
clone_size: few
j_call: TRBJ2-7
cdr3_aa: CASSHGHQVEQYF
cdr3_nt: TGTGCCAGCAGTCACGGACATCAAGTCGAGCAGTACTTC

v_call: TRBV5-4
d_call: -
clone_size: few
j_call: TRBJ2-5
cdr3_aa: CASKPGQTSETQYF
cdr3_nt: TGTGCCAGCAAACCGGGACAAACATCGGAGACCCAGTACTTC

v_call: TRBV30
d_call: TRBD1
clone_size: few
j_call: TRBJ1-1
cdr3_aa: CAFRDSPHLNTEAFF
cdr3_nt: TGTGCCTTCAGGGACAGCCCTCACCTTAACACTGAAGCTTTCTTT

v_call: TRBV4-1
d_call: -
clone_size: many
j_call: TRBJ1-4
cdr3_aa: CASSRTTRGEKLFF
cdr3_nt: TGCGCCAGCAGCAGGACAACGAGAGGTGAAAAACTGTTTTTT

v_call: TRBV6-2/TRBV6-3
d_call: -
clone_size: few
j_call: TRBJ2-2
cdr3_aa: CASSYFSYTGELFF
cdr3_nt: TGTGCCAGCAGTTACTTCAGCTACACCGGGGAGCTGTTTTTT

v_call: TRBV2
d_call: TRBD1
clone_size: many
j_call: TRBJ2-5
cdr3_aa: CASLGTGELETQYF
cdr3_nt: TGTGCCAGCCTAGGTACAGGGGAGTTAGAGACCCAGTACTTC

v_call: TRBV28
d_call: TRBD2
clone_size: -
j_call: TRBJ2-1
cdr3_aa: CASSLSGTQVYEQFF
cdr3_nt: TGTGCCAGCAGCTTAAGCGGGACCCAGGTCTATGAGCAGTTCTTC

v_call: TRBV19
d_call: -
clone_size: few
j_call: TRBJ2-7
cdr3_aa: CASSTRSEGWDEQYF
cdr3_nt: TGTGCCAGTAGTACCCGGTCGGAGGGTTGGGACGAGCAGTACTTC

v_call: TRBV28
d_call: TRBD2
clone_size: few
j_call: TRBJ2-2
cdr3_aa: CASGSWGGSTGELFF
cdr3_nt: TGTGCCAGCGGATCTTGGGGGGGATCCACCGGGGAGCTGTTTTTT

v_call: TRBV19
d_call: -
clone_size: many
j_call: TRBJ1-1
cdr3_aa: CASSTGTSGRSCIF
cdr3_nt: TGTGCCAGTAGTACCGGGACATCGGGGCGATCCTGTATCTTT

v_call: TRBV28
d_call: TRBD1
clone_size: many
j_call: TRBJ2-7
cdr3_aa: CASKGNRGRHEQYF
cdr3_nt: TGTGCCAGCAAGGGGAACAGGGGGAGGCACGAGCAGTACTTC

v_call: TRBV11-1
d_call: -
clone_size: few
j_call: TRBJ2-1
cdr3_aa: CASSLLRSSYNEQFF
cdr3_nt: TGTGCCAGCAGCTTACTACGAAGCTCCTACAATGAGCAGTTCTTC

v_call: TRBV10-3
d_call: -
clone_size: -
j_call: TRBJ2-2
cdr3_aa: CAISESAGTGELFF
cdr3_nt: TGTGCCATCAGTGAGTCGGCCGGGACCGGGGAGCTGTTTTTT

v_call: TRBV20-1
d_call: -
clone_size: -
j_call: TRBJ1-1
cdr3_aa: CSARARGWNTEAFF
cdr3_nt: TGCAGTGCTAGAGCGCGGGGCTGGAACACTGAAGCTTTCTTT

v_call: TRBV5-1
d_call: TRBD1
clone_size: once
j_call: TRBJ2-5
cdr3_aa: CASSMDREKVVDRTQYF
cdr3_nt: TGCGCCAGCAGCATGGACAGGGAGAAGGTTGTGGATCGGACCCAGTACTTC

v_call: TRBV6-1
d_call: TRBD1
clone_size: -
j_call: TRBJ2-5
cdr3_aa: CASSFPGQGLYQETQYF
cdr3_nt: TGTGCCAGCAGCTTCCCGGGACAGGGTTTGTACCAAGAGACCCAGTACTTC

v_call: TRBV24-1
d_call: -
clone_size: -
j_call: TRBJ2-1
cdr3_aa: CATSEGERTGGYNEQFF
cdr3_nt: TGTGCCACCAGCGAGGGGGAGCGGACCGGGGGCTACAATGAGCAGTTCTTC

v_call: TRBV12-3/TRBV12-4
d_call: -
clone_size: many
j_call: TRBJ2-7
cdr3_aa: CASSSTRTGRVYEQYF
cdr3_nt: TGTGCCAGCAGTTCTACTCGGACAGGGAGGGTATACGAGCAGTACTTC

v_call: TRBV29-1
d_call: -
clone_size: many
j_call: TRBJ1-2
cdr3_aa: CSVIGGRYGYTF
cdr3_nt: TGCAGCGTGATTGGGGGACGGTATGGCTACACCTTC

v_call: TRBV2
d_call: -
clone_size: many
j_call: TRBJ2-4
cdr3_aa: CASSGLDYVKNIQYF
cdr3_nt: TGTGCCAGCAGTGGTCTGGACTATGTCAAAAACATTCAGTACTTC

v_call: TRBV27
d_call: -
clone_size: many
j_call: TRBJ2-5
cdr3_aa: CASSTQTDSLQETQYF
cdr3_nt: TGTGCCAGCAGTACCCAGACAGACTCGCTCCAAGAGACCCAGTACTTC